This T cell receptor (beta chain) was retrieved from a study of cytomegalovirus exposure and HLA in healthy donors. A multiplex PCR was run with 60 Vbeta primers and 13 Jbeta primers. Sequencing was performed with immunoSEQ multiplex PCR; in TCRdb, only in-frame clones are kept and a portion is missing. This sample has tens of thousands of clones, with around 77% found just once. Germline assignment: CDR1 SEHNR and CDR2 FQNEAQ (reference sequence). This CDR3 spans 15 amino acids. As regards this clone: Its cognate antigen is unknown. Compared with germline, one end of the junction differs, possibly owing to a read error.

Study results and limitations: When presence/absence was analysed, sequencing depth was taken to be roughly uniform across donors. Earlier findings revealed that most TCR beta V segments proved productive either about 90% or about 30% of the time.

This receptor was identified in a woman aged 25 to 45 in good health and CMV-seropositive. The sequenced sample was PBMCs. The V and J genes are TRBV7-9 and TRBJ2-1; D unclear. The CDR3 sequence is CSSSPISLSYNEQFF. In nucleotides, the CDR3 is TGTTCCAGCAGCCCTATTAGTCTGTCCTACAATGAGCAGTTCTTC.